This section outlines one T cell receptor (beta chain) sequence together with its context. Other DNA sequences from this sample encode an identical CDR3 as well. This sample was included in a study of shared clonotypes between healthy human individuals. Germline CDR1 and CDR2: MDHEN and SYDVKM. Between the trimmed V and J ends, which lost 2 bases and 1 base, there was a span of 9 bases. The length of the CDR3 is 15 residues. Generated by immunoSEQ multiplex PCR, the TCRdb table keeps only in-frame clones and is missing some. The sample shows roughly 650,000 clones, approximately 96% of them seen only once. CD45RO negativity and positive selection for CCR7 defined naive CD8 cells, a population that excluded terminally differentiated effector memory CD45RA+ cells.

What was sequenced was naive CD8+ T cells sorted from blood. The chain links TRBV28 to TRBJ1-5; no definite D call. The TCR sequence derives from a woman between 25 and 40 years old in good health. The CDR3 DNA is TGTGCCAGCAGTTTAACTGGAGGAAGCAATCAGCCCCAGCATTTT. It codes for CASSLTGGSNQPQHF.